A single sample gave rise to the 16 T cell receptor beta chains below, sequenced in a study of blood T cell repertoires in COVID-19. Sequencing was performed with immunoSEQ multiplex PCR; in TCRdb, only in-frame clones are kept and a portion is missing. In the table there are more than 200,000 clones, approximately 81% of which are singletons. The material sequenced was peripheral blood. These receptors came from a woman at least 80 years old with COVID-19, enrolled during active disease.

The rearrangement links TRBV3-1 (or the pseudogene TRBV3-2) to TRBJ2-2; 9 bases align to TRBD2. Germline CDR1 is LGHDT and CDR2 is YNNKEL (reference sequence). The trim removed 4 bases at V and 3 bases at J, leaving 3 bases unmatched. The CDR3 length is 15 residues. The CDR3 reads CASSLSGGHTGELFF. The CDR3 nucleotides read TGTGCCAGCAGCCTTAGCGGGGGACACACCGGGGAGCTGTTTTTT.

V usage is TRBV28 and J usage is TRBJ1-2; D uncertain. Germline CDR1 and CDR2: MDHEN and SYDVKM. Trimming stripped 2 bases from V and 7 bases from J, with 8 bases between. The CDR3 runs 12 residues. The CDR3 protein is CASSLGGFGYTF. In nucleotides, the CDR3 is TGTGCCAGCAGTTTAGGAGGGTTTGGCTACACCTTC.

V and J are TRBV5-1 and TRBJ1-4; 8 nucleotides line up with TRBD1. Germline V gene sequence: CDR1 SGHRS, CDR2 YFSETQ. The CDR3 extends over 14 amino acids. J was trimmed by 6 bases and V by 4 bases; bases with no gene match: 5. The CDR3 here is CASSGQGWDEKLFF. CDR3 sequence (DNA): TGCGCCAGCAGCGGACAGGGATGGGATGAAAAACTGTTTTTT.

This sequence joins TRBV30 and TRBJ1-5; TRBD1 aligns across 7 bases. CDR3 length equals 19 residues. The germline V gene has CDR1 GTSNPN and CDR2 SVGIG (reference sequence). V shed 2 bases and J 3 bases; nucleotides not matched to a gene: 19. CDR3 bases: TGTGCCTGGAGTCCCTCAAACGACAGGGCGGGTAACCCCAATCAGCCCCAGCATTTT. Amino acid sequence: CAWSPSNDRAGNPNQPQHF.

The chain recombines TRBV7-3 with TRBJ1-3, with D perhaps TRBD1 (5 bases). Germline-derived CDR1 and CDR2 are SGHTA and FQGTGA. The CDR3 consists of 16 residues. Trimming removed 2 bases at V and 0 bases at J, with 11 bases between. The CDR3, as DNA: TGTGCCAGCAGCTTAGGGCAGGGTCGCTCTGGAAACACCATATATTTT. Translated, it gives CASSLGQGRSGNTIYF.

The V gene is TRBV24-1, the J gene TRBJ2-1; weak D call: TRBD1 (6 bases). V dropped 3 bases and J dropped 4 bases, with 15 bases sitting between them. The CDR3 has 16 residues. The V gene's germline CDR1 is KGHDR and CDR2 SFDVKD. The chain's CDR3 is CATSDAAADRYNEQFF. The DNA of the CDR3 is TGTGCCACCAGTGATGCCGCCGCGGACAGATACAATGAGCAGTTCTTC.

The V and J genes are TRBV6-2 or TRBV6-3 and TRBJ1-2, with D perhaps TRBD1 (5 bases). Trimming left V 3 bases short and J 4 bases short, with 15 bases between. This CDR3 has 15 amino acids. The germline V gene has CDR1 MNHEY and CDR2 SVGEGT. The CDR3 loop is CASSYSPPGFYGYTF. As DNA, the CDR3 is TGTGCCAGCAGTTATAGCCCTCCAGGGTTCTATGGCTACACCTTC.

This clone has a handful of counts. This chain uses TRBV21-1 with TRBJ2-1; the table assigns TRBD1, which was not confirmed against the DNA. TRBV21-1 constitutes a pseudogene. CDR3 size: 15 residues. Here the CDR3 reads CASTNRGGFYNEQFF. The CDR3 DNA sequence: TGTGCCAGCACCAACAGGGGTGGTTTTTACAATGAGCAGTTCTTC.

CDR3: CASSLFQGQGSGNTIYF. The CDR3 DNA is TGCGCCAGCAGCTTGTTCCAGGGACAGGGGAGCGGAAACACCATATATTTT. The V call is TRBV5-1, the J call TRBJ1-3; 10 positions match TRBD1. The CDR3 runs 17 residues. Germline trimming cut 1 base from V and 4 bases from J; bases unmatched to any gene: 8. The V gene's germline CDR1 is SGHRS and CDR2 YFSETQ.

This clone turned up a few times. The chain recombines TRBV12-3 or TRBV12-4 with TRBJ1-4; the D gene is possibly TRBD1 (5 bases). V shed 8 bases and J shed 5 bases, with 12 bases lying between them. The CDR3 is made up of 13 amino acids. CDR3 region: CASGGGNNEKLFF. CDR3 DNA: TGTGCCAGCGGTGGGGGGAACAATGAAAAACTGTTTTTT.

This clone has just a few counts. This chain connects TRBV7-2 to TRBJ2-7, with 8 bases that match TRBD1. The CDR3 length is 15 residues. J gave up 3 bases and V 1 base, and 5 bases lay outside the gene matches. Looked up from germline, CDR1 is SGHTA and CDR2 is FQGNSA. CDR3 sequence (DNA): TGTGCCAGCAGCTTAGATCCGGACAGGGACTACGAGCAGTACTTC. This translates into CASSLDPDRDYEQYF.

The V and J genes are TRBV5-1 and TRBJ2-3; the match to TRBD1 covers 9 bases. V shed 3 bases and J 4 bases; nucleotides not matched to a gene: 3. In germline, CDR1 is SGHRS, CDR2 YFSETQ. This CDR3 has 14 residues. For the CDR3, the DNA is TGCGCCAGCAGCTCGGGACAGGGCGCAGATACGCAGTATTTT. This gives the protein CASSSGQGADTQYF.

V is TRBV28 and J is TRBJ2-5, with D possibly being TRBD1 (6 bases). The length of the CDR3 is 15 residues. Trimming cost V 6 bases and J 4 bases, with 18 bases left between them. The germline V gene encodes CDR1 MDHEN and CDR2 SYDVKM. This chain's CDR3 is CASRPTGLGAETQYF. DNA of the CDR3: TGTGCCAGCAGGCCTACAGGGTTAGGGGCAGAGACCCAGTACTTC.

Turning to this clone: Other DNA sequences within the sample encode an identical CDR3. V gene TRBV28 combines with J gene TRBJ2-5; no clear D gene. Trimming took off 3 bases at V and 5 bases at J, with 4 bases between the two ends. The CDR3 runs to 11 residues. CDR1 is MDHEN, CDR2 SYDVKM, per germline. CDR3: CASSLRETQYF. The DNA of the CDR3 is TGTGCCAGCAGTTTGAGGGAGACCCAGTACTTC.

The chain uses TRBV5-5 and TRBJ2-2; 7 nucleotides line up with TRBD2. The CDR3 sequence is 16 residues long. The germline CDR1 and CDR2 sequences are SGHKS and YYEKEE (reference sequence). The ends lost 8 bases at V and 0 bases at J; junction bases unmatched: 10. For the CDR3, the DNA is TGTGCCAGTCTACCCGCGGGGGTCTCGAACACCGGGGAGCTGTTTTTT. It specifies CASLPAGVSNTGELFF.

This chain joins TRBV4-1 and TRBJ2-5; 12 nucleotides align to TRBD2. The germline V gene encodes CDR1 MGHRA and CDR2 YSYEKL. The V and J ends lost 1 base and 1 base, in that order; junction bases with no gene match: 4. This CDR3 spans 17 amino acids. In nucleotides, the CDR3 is TGCGCCAGCAGCCAAGGAACTAGCGGGGGGACCCAAGAGACCCAGTACTTC. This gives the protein CASSQGTSGGTQETQYF.